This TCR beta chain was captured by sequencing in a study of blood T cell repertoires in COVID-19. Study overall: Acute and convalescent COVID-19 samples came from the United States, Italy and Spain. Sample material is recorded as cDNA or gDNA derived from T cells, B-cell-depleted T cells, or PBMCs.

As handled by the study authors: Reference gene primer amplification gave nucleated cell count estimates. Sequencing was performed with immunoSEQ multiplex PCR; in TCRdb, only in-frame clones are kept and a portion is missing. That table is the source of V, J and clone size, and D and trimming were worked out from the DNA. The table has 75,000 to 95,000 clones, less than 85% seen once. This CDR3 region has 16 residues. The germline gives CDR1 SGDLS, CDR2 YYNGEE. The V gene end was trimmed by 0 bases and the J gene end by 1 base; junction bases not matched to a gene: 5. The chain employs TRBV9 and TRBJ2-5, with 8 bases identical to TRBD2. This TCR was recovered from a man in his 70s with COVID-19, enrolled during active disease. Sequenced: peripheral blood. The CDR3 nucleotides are TGTGCCAGCAGCGTAGATCCGGGACTAGTCCAAGAGACCCAGTACTTC. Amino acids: CASSVDPGLVQETQYF.